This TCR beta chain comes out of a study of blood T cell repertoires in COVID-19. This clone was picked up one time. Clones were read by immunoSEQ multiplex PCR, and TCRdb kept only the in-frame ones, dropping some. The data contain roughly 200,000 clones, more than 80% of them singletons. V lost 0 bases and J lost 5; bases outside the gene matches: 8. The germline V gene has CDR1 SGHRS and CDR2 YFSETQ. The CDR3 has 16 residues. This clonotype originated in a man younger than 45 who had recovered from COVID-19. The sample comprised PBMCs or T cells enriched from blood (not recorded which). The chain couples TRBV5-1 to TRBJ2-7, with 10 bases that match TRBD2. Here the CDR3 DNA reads TGCGCCAGCAGCTTGGTACTAGCGGGAAGGATGGACGAGCAGTACTTC. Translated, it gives CASSLVLAGRMDEQYF.